This T cell receptor (beta chain) was profiled in a study of T cells after yellow fever vaccination. The sample holds a few counts of this clonotype. A single record per CDR3 protein comes from TCRdb applying MiXCR to the 5' RACE reads. The profile shows tens of thousands of distinct CDR3 sequences, approximately 6.9% of them singletons. This TCR was recovered from a man younger than 35 who received the YFV17D yellow fever vaccine. Here the sequenced sample was CD8+ T cells sorted from PBMCs, taken about 5 days after the first yellow fever vaccination.

The CDR3 is CASSSGGYEQYV. DNA for the CDR3: TGTGCCAGCAGCTCGGGGGGCTACGAGCAGTACGTC. This chain uses TRBV11-2 with TRBJ2-7, with 7 bases that match TRBD2. Germline loops: CDR1 SGHAT, CDR2 FQNNGV. V lost 4 bases and J lost 3; bases outside the gene matches: 0. The CDR3 sequence is 12 residues long.